This TCR beta chain was captured by sequencing in a study of T-cell reconstitution after alpha-beta-depleted transplantation in children. This CDR3 is built from 13 residues. Germline V gene data show CDR1 as SGHTA and CDR2 as FQGNSA. V was pared by 3 bases and J by 2 bases, with 5 bases between. This clonotype came up a few times. Using unique molecular identifiers, the investigators prepared the TCRbeta library. TCRdb used MiXCR to reprocess the PCR reads, holding one entry per CDR3 protein. The table lists 420,000 or so distinct CDR3 sequences, 9.5% to 13% of them singletons. This material consisted of PBMCs from the stem cell graft donor, taken from the stem cell graft. The TCR originated in a human donor who donated a stem cell graft to a child with acute myeloid leukemia. V is TRBV7-2 and J is TRBJ1-3; D is unresolved. Written as DNA, the CDR3 is TGTGCCAGCAGCTTCACGACTGGAAACACCATATATTTT. Translated, it gives CASSFTTGNTIYF.